The clone carrying this T cell receptor (beta chain) came up a few times. Its antigen is not identified. The record originates from a study of T cells after yellow fever vaccination. Overall study findings and caveats: Abundant clonotypes from the bulk population could contaminate FACS-sorted repertoires.

TCRdb recomputed calls from the 5' RACE reads with MiXCR, one row per CDR3 protein. Of hundreds of thousands of distinct CDR3 sequences in the sample, 7.5% to 9% were seen once. Trimming took off 5 bases at V and 5 bases at J, with 11 bases between the two ends. Germline V gene data show CDR1 as KGHDR and CDR2 as SFDVKD. This CDR3 spans 14 amino acids. Sequences were derived from PBMCs, sampled on the day of the first yellow fever vaccination. The clonotype was recovered from a man younger than 30 who received the YFV17D yellow fever vaccine. V and J are TRBV24-1 and TRBJ1-4, with D hard to call. Here the CDR3 reads CATSGEIRNEKLFF. The CDR3 coding sequence is TGTGCCACCAGTGGGGAGATACGAAATGAAAAACTGTTTTTT.